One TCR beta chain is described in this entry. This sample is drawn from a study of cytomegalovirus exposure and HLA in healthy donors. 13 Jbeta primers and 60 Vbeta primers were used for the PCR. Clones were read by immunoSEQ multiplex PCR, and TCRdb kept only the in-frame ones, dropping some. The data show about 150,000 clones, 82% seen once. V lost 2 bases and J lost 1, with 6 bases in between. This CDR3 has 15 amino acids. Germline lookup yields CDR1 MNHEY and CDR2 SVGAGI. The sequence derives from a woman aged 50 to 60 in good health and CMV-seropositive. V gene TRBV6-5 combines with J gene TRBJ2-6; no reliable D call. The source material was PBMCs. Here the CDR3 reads CASSYMASGANVLTF. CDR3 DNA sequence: TGTGCCAGCAGTTACATGGCTTCTGGGGCCAACGTCCTGACTTTC.